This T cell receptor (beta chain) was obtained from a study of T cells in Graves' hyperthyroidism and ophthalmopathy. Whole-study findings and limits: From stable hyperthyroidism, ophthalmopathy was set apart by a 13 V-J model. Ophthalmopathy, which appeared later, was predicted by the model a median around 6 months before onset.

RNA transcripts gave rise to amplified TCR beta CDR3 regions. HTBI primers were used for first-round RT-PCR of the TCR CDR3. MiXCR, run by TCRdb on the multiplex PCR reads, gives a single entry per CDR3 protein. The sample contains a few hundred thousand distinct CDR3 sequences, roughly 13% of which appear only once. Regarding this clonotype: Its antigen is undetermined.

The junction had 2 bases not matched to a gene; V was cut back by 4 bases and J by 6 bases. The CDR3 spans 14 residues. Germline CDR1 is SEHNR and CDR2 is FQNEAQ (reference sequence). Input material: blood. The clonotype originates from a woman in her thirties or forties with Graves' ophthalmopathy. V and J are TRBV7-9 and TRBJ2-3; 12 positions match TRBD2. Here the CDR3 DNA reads TGTGCCAGCAGCTCCGGGACTAGCGGGGATACGCAGTATTTT. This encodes CASSSGTSGDTQYF.